This is a list of T cell receptor beta chains from one sample in a study of shared clonotypes between healthy human individuals. The data were produced by immunoSEQ multiplex PCR, yet TCRdb's version contains in-frame clones alone and is incomplete. Of some 2,000,000 clones detected, 90% to 95% appear once; the ten largest clones hold 0.1% to 0.15%. The sample comprised naive CD4+ T cells sorted from blood. Receptors were obtained from a man in his late teens or twenties in good health. The CDR3 runs from the conserved cysteine through the conserved F or W. The D gene is left open where the match is weak. The size field is filled for only some rows; it gives once, few, many or a size class.

J gene: TRBJ2-4
D gene: -
V gene: TRBV7-8
clone size: once
CDR3 protein: CASSPPPLLAKNIQYF

J gene: TRBJ2-7
D gene: -
V gene: TRBV11-2
clone size: -
CDR3 protein: CASSSGRASVEQYF

J gene: TRBJ2-7
D gene: -
V gene: TRBV11-2
clone size: -
CDR3 protein: CASRLGLLYEQYF

J gene: TRBJ2-1
D gene: TRBD2
V gene: TRBV5-4
clone size: -
CDR3 protein: CASSLDRGGRDEQFF

J gene: TRBJ1-2
D gene: -
V gene: TRBV27
clone size: -
CDR3 protein: CASSLSGNYGYTF

J gene: TRBJ2-7
D gene: -
V gene: TRBV27
clone size: -
CDR3 protein: CASSPQTGYSSYEQYF

J gene: TRBJ1-6
D gene: TRBD1
V gene: TRBV28
clone size: -
CDR3 protein: CASSSGGQGDSPLHF

J gene: TRBJ1-3
D gene: -
V gene: TRBV7-9
clone size: -
CDR3 protein: CASKALGNTIYF

J gene: TRBJ2-7
D gene: -
V gene: TRBV4-1
clone size: -
CDR3 protein: CASSQDLGSGGEQYF

J gene: TRBJ2-4
D gene: -
V gene: TRBV5-6
clone size: -
CDR3 protein: CASTSGGTLLGNIQYF

J gene: TRBJ1-6
D gene: TRBD1
V gene: TRBV4-3
clone size: -
CDR3 protein: CASSQVKTGQNSPLHF

J gene: TRBJ1-1
D gene: -
V gene: TRBV11-2
clone size: -
CDR3 protein: CASSSTTGNTEAFF

J gene: TRBJ2-5
D gene: -
V gene: TRBV7-3
clone size: -
CDR3 protein: CASSPGAQETQYF

J gene: TRBJ2-1
D gene: -
V gene: TRBV29-1
clone size: -
CDR3 protein: CSVGRLDNEQFF

J gene: TRBJ2-7
D gene: TRBD1
V gene: TRBV6-1
clone size: -
CDR3 protein: CASRLEGQGLFEQYF

J gene: TRBJ1-3
D gene: -
V gene: TRBV27
clone size: -
CDR3 protein: CASKQANSGNTIYF

J gene: TRBJ1-1
D gene: -
V gene: TRBV2
clone size: -
CDR3 protein: CASSRDAFTEAFF

J gene: TRBJ2-7
D gene: TRBD2
V gene: TRBV5-1
clone size: -
CDR3 protein: CASSYGTSGPTYEQYF

J gene: TRBJ2-6
D gene: TRBD1
V gene: TRBV9
clone size: once
CDR3 protein: CASSDRDSLLSNVLTF

J gene: TRBJ2-2
D gene: TRBD2
V gene: TRBV11-3
clone size: -
CDR3 protein: CASSWSGLHTGELFF

J gene: TRBJ2-7
D gene: TRBD1
V gene: TRBV7-2
clone size: -
CDR3 protein: CASSLSGQGLYEQYF

J gene: TRBJ2-5
D gene: TRBD2
V gene: TRBV5-4
clone size: -
CDR3 protein: CASSLAGYRGSQETQYF

J gene: TRBJ2-3
D gene: -
V gene: TRBV7-2
clone size: -
CDR3 protein: CASSFPTDTQYF

J gene: TRBJ2-7
D gene: TRBD2
V gene: TRBV11-3
clone size: -
CDR3 protein: CASRTSGKIYEQYF

J gene: TRBJ2-1
D gene: -
V gene: TRBV18
clone size: -
CDR3 protein: CASSPQTAYIEQFF

J gene: TRBJ1-6
D gene: TRBD1
V gene: TRBV5-6
clone size: -
CDR3 protein: CASSPRTGGRGSPLHF

J gene: TRBJ1-2
D gene: -
V gene: TRBV5-8
clone size: -
CDR3 protein: CASSLSPRGYTF